One and the same sample provided the 25 T cell receptor beta chains below, sequenced in a study of shared clonotypes between healthy human individuals. Measured with immunoSEQ multiplex PCR; TCRdb has only the in-frame clones, and not every one. Counted here are 1.5 million to 1.9 million clones, approximately 98% occurring once; the ten biggest clones make up 0.4% to 0.55%. Sequencing was carried out using naive CD4+ T cells sorted from blood. Regarding subset: CD45RA+ positively selected. The receptors come from a man younger than 45 in good health.

This CDR3 is CASSVDPLLSSGANVLTF. As DNA, the CDR3 is TGTGCCAGCAGCGTAGATCCCCTCCTCAGCTCTGGGGCCAACGTCCTGACTTTC. The chain uses TRBV9 and TRBJ2-6; D gene unclear. Germline V gene data show CDR1 as SGDLS and CDR2 as YYNGEE. This CDR3 has 18 amino acids. Trimming pared 0 bases from V and 0 bases from J, leaving 13 bases between.

V gene TRBV9 combines with J gene TRBJ2-7, with D perhaps given as TRBD1 or TRBD2 (5 bases each). The CDR3 is 15 residues long. V dropped 3 bases and J dropped 3 bases, with 16 bases sitting between them. Germline V CDR1 and CDR2: SGDLS, YYNGEE. The CDR3 nucleotides are TGTGCCAGCAGCGAGGGGACGGGTAACAACTACGAGCAGTACTTC. Residues: CASSEGTGNNYEQYF.

This clone was seen only once. V and J are TRBV19 and TRBJ2-5; 11 nucleotides line up with TRBD1. Trimming at V came to 6 bases and at J to 9 bases, leaving 6 bases not matched to a gene. The CDR3 is 13 amino acids. Looked up from germline, CDR1 is LNHDA and CDR2 is SQIVND (reference sequence). CDR3 in amino acids: CASRPGQGEAQYF. CDR3 in DNA: TGTGCCAGTAGGCCGGGACAGGGGGAGGCCCAGTACTTC.

The chain links TRBV4-2 to TRBJ2-1; TRBD2 is a possible D gene (6 bases). The CDR3 is 15 residues long. Trimming took 4 bases from V and 3 from J, leaving 13 bases between them. The germline CDR1 and CDR2 sequences are LGHNA and YNFKEQ. The CDR3 region is CASSPPDYYYNEQFF. In DNA form, the CDR3 reads TGTGCCAGCAGCCCTCCGGACTATTACTACAATGAGCAGTTCTTC.

V gene TRBV11-2 combines with J gene TRBJ2-7; TRBD1 matches at 8 bases. The germline V gene has CDR1 SGHAT and CDR2 FQNNGV. Trimming took 6 bases from V and 6 from J; bases not matched to a gene: 10. This CDR3 is built from 14 residues. DNA of the CDR3: TGTGCCAGCAGTCAAAACAGGGGGAGCGGCGAGCAGTACTTC. It codes for CASSQNRGSGEQYF.

The V and J genes are TRBV11-2 and TRBJ2-1; D gene uncertain. CDR1 and CDR2 from the germline V gene are SGHAT and FQNNGV. Trimming left V 3 bases short and J 4 bases short, with 10 bases between. The CDR3 has 14 amino acids. The CDR3 protein is CASSFYGQYNEQFF. The CDR3 region has the DNA TGTGCCAGCAGCTTCTATGGGCAGTACAATGAGCAGTTCTTC.

The genes are TRBV11-2 and TRBJ2-7; TRBD2 matches 8 bases. The CDR3 consists of 15 residues. J was trimmed by 0 bases and V by 5 bases; bases with no gene match: 6. The V gene's germline CDR1 is SGHAT and CDR2 FQNNGV. This CDR3 reads CASSRTSTPSYEQYF. Here the CDR3 DNA reads TGTGCCAGCAGCCGGACTAGCACACCCTCCTACGAGCAGTACTTC.

The chain has TRBV18 and TRBJ2-2; 8 bases line up with TRBD1. Germline V gene lookup returns CDR1 KGHSH and CDR2 LQKENI. V lost 4 bases to trimming and J lost 1 base; unmatched junction nucleotides: 5. The CDR3 has 16 residues. In DNA form, the CDR3 reads TGTGCCAGCTCACTTCCCGGGACAGGGAACACCGGGGAGCTGTTTTTT. Amino acids: CASSLPGTGNTGELFF.

This clone was recorded only once. The chain couples TRBV5-1 to TRBJ2-7; the match to TRBD1 covers 9 bases. The CDR3 has 12 amino acids. Germline lookup yields CDR1 SGHRS and CDR2 YFSETQ. Trimming at V came to 10 bases and at J to 4 bases, leaving 6 bases not matched to a gene. The CDR3 DNA sequence: TGCGCCCGCGGGACAGGGACGTACGAGCAGTACTTC. As protein: CARGTGTYEQYF.

A single count supports this clone. J is TRBJ2-5 and V is TRBV5-1; D unresolved. With 5 bases removed from V and 4 bases from J, the gap between germline ends came to 15 bases. Looked up from germline, CDR1 is SGHRS and CDR2 is YFSETQ. This CDR3 comprises 14 residues. CDR3 in DNA: TGCGCCAGCAGTCCCGTGGCACCCAGAGAGACCCAGTACTTC. Its translation: CASSPVAPRETQYF.

This chain uses TRBV27 with TRBJ2-7; D is unresolved. The CDR3 is made up of 14 amino acids. V was trimmed by 3 bases and J by 4 bases, leaving 13 bases between them. Per germline, CDR1 MNHEY and CDR2 SMNVEV (reference sequence). CDR3 nucleotide sequence: TGTGCCAGCAGTTTTAGGCAGGCCGGGTACGAGCAGTACTTC. It specifies CASSFRQAGYEQYF.

The chain is built from TRBV9 and TRBJ2-7; 8 bases match TRBD2. The germline gives CDR1 SGDLS, CDR2 YYNGEE. V shed 0 bases and J 3 bases; nucleotides not matched to a gene: 2. The CDR3 sequence is 14 residues long. CDR3 sequence: CASSVATSGYEQYF. DNA for the CDR3: TGTGCCAGCAGCGTAGCTACTAGCGGCTACGAGCAGTACTTC.

This chain uses TRBV6-5 with TRBJ2-3, with no clear D. Germline-derived CDR1 and CDR2 are MNHEY and SVGAGI. The length of the CDR3 is 14 residues. V dropped 2 bases and J dropped 1 base, with 7 bases sitting between them. CDR3 nucleotides: TGTGCCAGCAGTTACATGGCAGGCACAGATACGCAGTATTTT. Its protein product is CASSYMAGTDTQYF.

The chain links TRBV5-5 to TRBJ2-7; D is uncertain. V gave up 4 bases and J gave up 0 bases, with 11 bases separating them. The CDR3 runs 14 residues. Per germline, CDR1 SGHKS and CDR2 YYEKEE (reference sequence). CDR3 bases: TGTGCCAGCAGCACCGGGCCCCTCTCCTACGAGCAGTACTTC. It translates to CASSTGPLSYEQYF.

This clone has only one observation. This chain links TRBV2 with TRBJ2-5; perhaps D is TRBD1 or TRBD2 (5 bases each). V lost 4 bases and J 3 bases, leaving 15 bases between the germline ends. Germline V gene lookup returns CDR1 SNHLY and CDR2 FYNNEI. The CDR3 has 15 residues. The CDR3 is CASSADGTNEETQYF. CDR3 nucleotide sequence: TGTGCCAGCAGTGCGGACGGGACCAATGAAGAGACCCAGTACTTC.

This clone was observed a single time. The chain employs TRBV5-1 and TRBJ2-3; TRBD2 matches at 11 bases. V shed 3 bases, J shed 2 bases, and the junction held 5 bases outside the gene matches. The CDR3 consists of 16 residues. Germline V gene lookup returns CDR1 SGHRS and CDR2 YFSETQ. The CDR3 reads CASSSGTSGLTDTQYF. The CDR3 DNA reads as TGCGCCAGCAGCTCCGGGACTAGCGGACTCACAGATACGCAGTATTTT.

This clone was detected once. V usage is TRBV12-5 and J usage is TRBJ2-1; TRBD2 matches 7 bases. The germline gives CDR1 LGHNT, CDR2 FRNRAP. The V segment lost 5 bases and the J segment 7 bases; nucleotides outside the gene matches: 5. This CDR3 contains 13 residues. CDR3: CASGQSGRNEQFF. CDR3 in DNA: TGTGCTAGTGGTCAGTCCGGGAGGAATGAGCAGTTCTTC.

V is TRBV27 and J is TRBJ1-3, with D possibly being TRBD1 (5 bases). Germline CDR1 and CDR2: MNHEY and SMNVEV (reference sequence). Trimming took 0 bases from V and 0 from J, leaving 9 bases between them. The CDR3 is made up of 16 amino acids. This CDR3 reads CASSLSGTFSGNTIYF. The DNA of the CDR3 is TGTGCCAGCAGTTTATCCGGGACCTTCTCTGGAAACACCATATATTTT.

The chain is built from TRBV5-5 and TRBJ2-5, with D maybe TRBD1 (5 bases). With 4 bases removed from V and 5 bases from J, the gap between germline ends came to 12 bases. Germline V CDR1 and CDR2: SGHKS, YYEKEE (reference sequence). The CDR3 length is 13 residues. CDR3: CASSSRGSETQYF. For the CDR3, the DNA is TGTGCCAGCAGCAGTAGGGGTAGTGAGACCCAGTACTTC.

V is TRBV28 and J is TRBJ1-2, with D uncertain. This CDR3 contains 14 residues. Germline V gene lookup returns CDR1 MDHEN and CDR2 SYDVKM. V dropped 3 bases and J dropped 7 bases, with 15 bases sitting between them. CDR3 protein: CASSFSGRLGGYTF. For the CDR3, the DNA is TGTGCCAGCAGTTTTTCCGGACGTTTGGGTGGCTACACCTTC.

CDR3: CASSLLTGGAEQYF. The CDR3 DNA reads as TGTGCCAGCAGTTTGCTGACAGGGGGGGCCGAGCAGTACTTC. The chain employs TRBV6-1 and TRBJ2-7; 9 bases match TRBD1. Trimming took 5 bases from V and 6 from J; bases not matched to a gene: 8. The length of the CDR3 is 14 residues. Looked up from germline, CDR1 is MNHNS and CDR2 is SASEGT.

This clone appeared a single time. The CDR3 spells CASSPNWTSGRYNEQFF. The DNA of the CDR3 is TGTGCCAGCTCCCCTAATTGGACTAGCGGGAGGTACAATGAGCAGTTCTTC. V gene TRBV18 combines with J gene TRBJ2-1; 14 bases map to TRBD2. V lost 6 bases to trimming and J lost 4 bases; unmatched junction nucleotides: 8. The CDR3 runs 17 residues. In germline, CDR1 is KGHSH, CDR2 LQKENI.

The chain employs TRBV29-1 and TRBJ2-7; D remains unclear. The V end lost 5 bases, the J end lost 6 bases, and 11 bases lay between the germline ends. This CDR3 region has 11 residues. Per germline, CDR1 SQVTM and CDR2 ANQGSEA. CDR3 protein: CSVMAGPEQYF. The CDR3 DNA reads TGCAGCGTTATGGCAGGTCCCGAGCAGTACTTC.

Regarding this clone: Within the sample, other DNA sequences also encode this same CDR3. The rearrangement joins TRBV10-3 to TRBJ2-3; D unclear. Germline V gives CDR1 ENHRY, CDR2 SYGVKD. Trimming left V 3 bases short and J 1 base short, with 2 bases between. The CDR3 runs to 12 residues. The DNA of the CDR3 is TGTGCCATCAGTGAAGGCACAGATACGCAGTATTTT. Protein sequence: CAISEGTDTQYF.

The J gene is TRBJ2-3, the V gene TRBV7-9; no firm D call. The CDR3 loop spans 17 amino acids. Germline V gives CDR1 SEHNR, CDR2 FQNEAQ (reference sequence). The V end was cut by 5 bases, the J end by 3 bases, with 21 bases between. CDR3: CASSRNLRAVGTDTQYF. The CDR3 DNA is TGTGCCAGCAGCCGAAACCTCCGGGCGGTAGGGACAGATACGCAGTATTTT.